This entry describes one T cell receptor (beta chain). Its antigen has not been determined. No base quality information exists; no much larger clone differs at one position. The CDR3 regions of human TCRbeta chains were subjected to immunosequencing. As for the authors' bioinformatics: Repertoire TCRs were checked for matches against a reference library of SARS-CoV-2-specific TCRs that had been generated using the MIRA antigen-specificity platform. Breadth meant the fraction of unique TCRs that were SARS-CoV-2-associated, whereas depth meant the fraction of total T cells that were SARS-CoV-2-associated. Using the MIRA data, each spike-specific TCR was assigned both to the spike region to which the TCR was reactive and to a CD4 or CD8 class. Log10-transformed breadth and depth values were compared by one-way ANOVA with Sidak's multiple comparisons tests. As stored in TCRdb, this immuneACCESS dataset retains in-frame rearrangements with V and J assigned. A fraction of the clones does not appear; measured against another copy, unresolved V genes explain less than half of the discrepancy, and the remainder lacks a known reason. The V and J calls and clone size are taken from that table; D and trimming were inferred from the DNA. The sample table lists tens of thousands of clones, 65% to 80% of them with a count of one. About 25% of the sample goes to the ten largest clones.

This sample was included in a study of T cell responses to AZD1222 COVID-19 vaccine (dated by TCRdb to about 2021). Notes on the research overall: A total of 230 or so trial participants underwent TCR sequencing, of whom 207 received two doses of AZD1222 and around 26 received two doses of the MenACWY control vaccine. Trial participants were enrolled into age subgroups of 18-55, 56-69 and 70-plus years, which contained approximately 150, 28 and 58 TCR-sequenced participants, respectively. Overall study results and their limits: Participants were mostly white British, with more females than males. The authors suggested clonal diversity may have been underestimated. After two AZD1222 doses, spike-specific TCR breadth and depth were significantly higher than at day 0 and than in MenACWY recipients. No day 14 peak-response samples were available, so repertoires were characterized only after the peak T cell response. The vaccine-associated CD4 TCRs covered the entire spike protein, and the dominant responses fell in regions 160-218 and 743-854. The 56-69-year group was small, and its depth increase did not reach significance, likely because of low power. Reportedly, close to half of the unique spike-specific TCRs recognized epitopes lying outside the regions that are mutated in the B.1.351 and B.1.1.7 variants. Only five to seven AZD1222 recipients were SARS-CoV-2 seropositive at baseline, limiting conclusions about previously exposed vaccinees.

The sample's time point, from its label and the paper: about 28 days (+/-7) after the second vaccine dose. Taken with the paper, the label for treatment or condition translates to: meningococcal conjugate vaccine given as trial control. Vaccinee samples were obtained from the UK trials COV001 and COV002, which included a single-blind randomized controlled phase 2/3 trial of AZD1222 (ChAdOx1 nCoV-19) in healthy adults. For TCRbeta chain sequencing, PBMC samples were collected from trial participants at day 0 and at day 28 after the second dose. Taken from the germline V gene (reference sequence), the CDR1 and CDR2 loops are MNHEY and SMNVEV. The CDR3 runs 14 amino acids, cysteine and phenylalanine included. The sequence is cut down to CDR3 DNA, 42 bases in frame from base 1.

The sample was peripheral blood, taken 28 days after the second dose of the MenACWY control vaccine. This clonotype was sampled from an adult who received the MenACWY meningococcal vaccine as a control. The chain is made from TRBV27 and TRBJ1-5, with TRBD1 perhaps the D gene, on 5 matching bases. Judging by the DNA end, TRBJ2-3 fits better; the J call may be wrong. The CDR3 protein sequence reads: CATAPQGFHQPQYF. The DNA sequence is given as TGTGCCACCGCACCGCAGGGATTTCATCAGCCCCAGTATTTT.